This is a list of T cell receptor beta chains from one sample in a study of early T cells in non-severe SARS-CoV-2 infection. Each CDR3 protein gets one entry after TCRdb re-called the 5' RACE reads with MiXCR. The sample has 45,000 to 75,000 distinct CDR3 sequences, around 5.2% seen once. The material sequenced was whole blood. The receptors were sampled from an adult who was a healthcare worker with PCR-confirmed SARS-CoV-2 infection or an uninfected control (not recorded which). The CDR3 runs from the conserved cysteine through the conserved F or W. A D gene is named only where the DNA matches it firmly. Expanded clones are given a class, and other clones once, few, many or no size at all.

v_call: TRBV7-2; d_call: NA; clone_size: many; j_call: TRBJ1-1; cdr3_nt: TGTGCCAGCAGCTCTTCCCCCGCGGGAAACACTGAAGCTTTCTTT; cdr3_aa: CASSSSPAGNTEAFF
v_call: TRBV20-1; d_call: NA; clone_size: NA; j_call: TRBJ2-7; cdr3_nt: TGCAGTGCTAGAGATTCGTTCGGACCCATCCCCTACGAGCAGTACTTC; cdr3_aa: CSARDSFGPIPYEQYF
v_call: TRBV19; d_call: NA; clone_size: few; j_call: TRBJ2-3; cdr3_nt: TGTGCCAGTACGTTGACAGGCGCCCTCACAGATACGCAGTATTTT; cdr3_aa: CASTLTGALTDTQYF
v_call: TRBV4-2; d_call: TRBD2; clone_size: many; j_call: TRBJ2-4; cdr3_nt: TGTGCCAGCAGCCAAGTACTAGCGGGAGTTACCAAAAACATTCAGTACTTC; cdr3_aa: CASSQVLAGVTKNIQYF
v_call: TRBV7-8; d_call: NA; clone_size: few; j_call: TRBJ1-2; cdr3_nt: TGTGCCAGCAGCTTAGCGGGGAGGACCGAGGGCACCTTC; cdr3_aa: CASSLAGRTEGTF
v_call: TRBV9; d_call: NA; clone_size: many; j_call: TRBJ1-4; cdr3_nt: TGTGCCAGCAGCTCAGAGGGTCAGGAAAAACTGTTTTTT; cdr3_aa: CASSSEGQEKLFF
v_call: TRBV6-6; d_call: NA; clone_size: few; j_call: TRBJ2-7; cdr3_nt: TGTGCCAGCAGTTACTCGAACAGGGGAGGCAACGAGCAGTACTTC; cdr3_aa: CASSYSNRGGNEQYF
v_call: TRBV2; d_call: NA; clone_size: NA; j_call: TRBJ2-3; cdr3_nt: TGTGCCAGCAGTGAAGGCGTACCCGTCCCAGATACGCAGTATTTT; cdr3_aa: CASSEGVPVPDTQYF
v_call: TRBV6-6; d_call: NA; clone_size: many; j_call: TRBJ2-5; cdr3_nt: TGTGCCAGCAGAAACCCTAAGTCGGGAGAGGATCACCAGTACTTC; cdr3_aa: CASRNPKSGEDHQYF
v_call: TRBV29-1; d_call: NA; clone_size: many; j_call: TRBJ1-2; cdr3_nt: TGCAGCGTTGAAGACCCTTTCTGGCGTGGCTACACCTTC; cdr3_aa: CSVEDPFWRGYTF
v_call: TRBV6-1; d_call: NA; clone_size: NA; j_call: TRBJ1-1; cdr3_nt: TGTGCCAGCAAACGGAGAGGGCGTGTTGAAGCTTTCTTT; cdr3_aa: CASKRRGRVEAFF
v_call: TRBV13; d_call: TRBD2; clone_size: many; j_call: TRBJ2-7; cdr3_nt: TGTGCCAGCAGCTCGTTCTTGCGGGAGGGCCCGTACGAGCAGTACTTC; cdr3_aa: CASSSFLREGPYEQYF
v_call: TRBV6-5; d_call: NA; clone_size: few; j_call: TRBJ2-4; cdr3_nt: TGTGCCAGCACAGGGGCGGACATTCAGTACTTC; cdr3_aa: CASTGADIQYF
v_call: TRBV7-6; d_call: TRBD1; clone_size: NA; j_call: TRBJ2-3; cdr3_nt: TGTGCCAGCAGCCCGACAGGGGCTTGGACAGATACGCAGTATTTT; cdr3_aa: CASSPTGAWTDTQYF
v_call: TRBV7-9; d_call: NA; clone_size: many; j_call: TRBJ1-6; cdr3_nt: TGTGCCAGCAGCTTAGGGGACGGACCCCTCCACTTT; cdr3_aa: CASSLGDGPLHF
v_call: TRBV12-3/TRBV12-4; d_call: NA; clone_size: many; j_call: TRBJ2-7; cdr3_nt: TGTGCCAGCAGTTTAGAAGGGTGGGAGCAGTACTTC; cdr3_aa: CASSLEGWEQYF
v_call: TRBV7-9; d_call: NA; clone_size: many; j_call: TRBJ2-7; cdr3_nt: TGTGCCAGCAGCTTAGATGCCGGTCTCTACGAGCAGTACTTC; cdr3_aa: CASSLDAGLYEQYF
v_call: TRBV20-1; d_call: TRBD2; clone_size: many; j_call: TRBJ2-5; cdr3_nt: TGCAGTGCTAGACCGGCCTTAGCGAGAGCGGGGGTCTACCAAGAGACCCAGTACTTC; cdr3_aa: CSARPALARAGVYQETQYF
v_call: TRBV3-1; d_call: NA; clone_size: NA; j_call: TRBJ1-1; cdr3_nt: TGTGCCAGCAGCCAGGGGATCAGGGGCGAAGCTTTCTTT; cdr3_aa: CASSQGIRGEAFF
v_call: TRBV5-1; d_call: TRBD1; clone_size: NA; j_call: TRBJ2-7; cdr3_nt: TGCGCCAGCCGAAGACAGGGGATCGACGAGCAGTACTTC; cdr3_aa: CASRRQGIDEQYF
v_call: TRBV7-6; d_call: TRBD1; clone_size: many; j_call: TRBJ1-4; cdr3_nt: TGTGCCAGCAGCTTGAAGTTGGGACAGGGGACTGAAAAACTGTTTTTT; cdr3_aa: CASSLKLGQGTEKLFF
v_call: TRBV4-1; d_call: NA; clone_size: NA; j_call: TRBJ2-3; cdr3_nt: TGCGCCAGCAGCCAAGGACTGACGGAGTATTTT; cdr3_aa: CASSQGLTEYF
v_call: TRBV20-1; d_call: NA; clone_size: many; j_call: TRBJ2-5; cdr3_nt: TGCAGTGCCCCTTCTGGGGGGACGGGAGAGACCCAGTACTTC; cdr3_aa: CSAPSGGTGETQYF
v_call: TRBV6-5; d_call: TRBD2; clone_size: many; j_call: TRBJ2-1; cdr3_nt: TGTGCCAGCAGTTCAAGACTAGCGGGGGGAAATGAGCAGTTCTTC; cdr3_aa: CASSSRLAGGNEQFF
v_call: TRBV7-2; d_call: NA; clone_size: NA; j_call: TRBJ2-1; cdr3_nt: TGTGCCAGCAGCTTAGGGGAGGTTTCCTACAATGAGCAGTTCTTC; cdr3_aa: CASSLGEVSYNEQFF
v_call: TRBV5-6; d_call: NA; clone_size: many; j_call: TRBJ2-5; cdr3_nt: TGTGCCAGCAGTCCGACAGGTTCGAAGACCCAGTACTTC; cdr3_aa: CASSPTGSKTQYF
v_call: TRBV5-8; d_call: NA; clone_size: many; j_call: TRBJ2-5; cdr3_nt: TGTGCCAGCAGCCAGACGCGGGTTCGAGAGACCCAGTACTTC; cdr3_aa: CASSQTRVRETQYF
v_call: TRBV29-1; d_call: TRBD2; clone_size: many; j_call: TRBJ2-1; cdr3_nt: TGCAGCGCTGGAGTCGGGGGGACCTACAATGAGCAGTTCTTC; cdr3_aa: CSAGVGGTYNEQFF
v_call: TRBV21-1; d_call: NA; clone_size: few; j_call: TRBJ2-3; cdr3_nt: TGTGCCAGCAGCACAACCGGGACTAGCGGAAACACAGATACGCAGTATTTT; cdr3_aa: CASSTTGTSGNTDTQYF
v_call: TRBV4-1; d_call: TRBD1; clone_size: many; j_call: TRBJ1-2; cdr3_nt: TGCGCCAGCAGCCAACTACCCAGGGGGCGGGAGTATGGCTACACCTTC; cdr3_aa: CASSQLPRGREYGYTF
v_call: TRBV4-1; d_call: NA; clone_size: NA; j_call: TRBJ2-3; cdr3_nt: TGCGCCAGCAGCCAGGCCACAGGGCCGGATACGCAGTATTTT; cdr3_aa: CASSQATGPDTQYF
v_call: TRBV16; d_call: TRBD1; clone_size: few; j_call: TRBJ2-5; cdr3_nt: TGTGCCAGCAGCCAATGGGGGGACAGGATGGAGACCCAGTACTTC; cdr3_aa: CASSQWGDRMETQYF
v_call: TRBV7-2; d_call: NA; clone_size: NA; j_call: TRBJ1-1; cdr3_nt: TGTGCCAGCAGCTCCGCGGGATTGAAAGCTTTCTTT; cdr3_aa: CASSSAGLKAFF
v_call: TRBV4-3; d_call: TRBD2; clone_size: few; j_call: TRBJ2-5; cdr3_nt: TGCGCCAGCAGCATCGGGACTAGCGGTGAAGAGACCCAGTACTTC; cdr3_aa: CASSIGTSGEETQYF
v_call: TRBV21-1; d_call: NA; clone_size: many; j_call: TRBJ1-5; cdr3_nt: TGTGCCAGCAGCGGTCGGGGGGCCTGTGATCAGCCCCAGCATTTT; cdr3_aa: CASSGRGACDQPQHF
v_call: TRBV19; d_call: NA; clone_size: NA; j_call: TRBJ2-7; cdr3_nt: TGTGCCAGTAGTAGAGGTCTTACCACCTACGAGCAGTACTTC; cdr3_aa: CASSRGLTTYEQYF
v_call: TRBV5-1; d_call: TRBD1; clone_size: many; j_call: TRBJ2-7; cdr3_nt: TGCGCCAGCAGCTTACAGGGGGCGCTGGGTGAGCAGTACTTC; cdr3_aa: CASSLQGALGEQYF